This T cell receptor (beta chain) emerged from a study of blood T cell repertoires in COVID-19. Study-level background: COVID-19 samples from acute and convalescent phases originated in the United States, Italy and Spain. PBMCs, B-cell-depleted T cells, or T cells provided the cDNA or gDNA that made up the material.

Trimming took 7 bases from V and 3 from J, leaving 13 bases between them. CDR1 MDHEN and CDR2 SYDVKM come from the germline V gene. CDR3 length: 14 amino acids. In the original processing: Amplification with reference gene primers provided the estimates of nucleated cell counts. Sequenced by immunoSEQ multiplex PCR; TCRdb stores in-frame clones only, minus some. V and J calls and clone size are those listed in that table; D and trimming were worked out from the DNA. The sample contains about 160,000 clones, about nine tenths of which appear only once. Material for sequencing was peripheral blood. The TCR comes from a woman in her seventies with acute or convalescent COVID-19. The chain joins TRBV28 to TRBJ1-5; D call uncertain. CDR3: CASTASIPNQPQHF. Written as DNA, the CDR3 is TGTGCCAGCACCGCGAGTATACCCAATCAGCCCCAGCATTTT.